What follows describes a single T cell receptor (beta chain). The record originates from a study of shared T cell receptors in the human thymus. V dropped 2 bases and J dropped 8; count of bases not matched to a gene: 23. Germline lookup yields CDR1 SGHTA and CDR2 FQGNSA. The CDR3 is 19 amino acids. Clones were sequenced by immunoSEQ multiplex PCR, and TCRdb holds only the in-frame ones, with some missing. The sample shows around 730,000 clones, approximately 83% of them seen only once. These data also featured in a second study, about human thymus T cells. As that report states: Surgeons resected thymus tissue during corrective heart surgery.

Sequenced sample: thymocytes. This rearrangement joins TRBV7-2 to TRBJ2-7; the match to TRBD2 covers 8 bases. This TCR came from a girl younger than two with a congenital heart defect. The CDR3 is CASSLTPGPRAGGTNKQYF. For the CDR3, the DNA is TGTGCCAGCAGCTTAACCCCGGGGCCCCGGGCGGGGGGCACGAACAAGCAGTACTTC.